This T cell receptor beta chain is from a study of shared clonotypes between healthy human individuals. This clone was detected a few times. Antigen unknown. Terminally differentiated effector memory CD45RA+ cells were excluded from the naive CD8 cells, which were CD45RO-negative and positively selected for CCR7. Only Caucasian adults living in Nashville, Tennessee made up the donor group. Assay used: immunoSEQ multiplex PCR; TCRdb lists only in-frame clones, some missing. Of roughly 890,000 clones in the sample, around 92% were seen once. V was clipped by 4 bases and J by 8 bases, with 11 bases between them. The CDR3 covers 11 residues. Germline-derived CDR1 and CDR2 are SQVTM and ANQGSEA. The study's findings and limits: Several donors had around 5% of their naive CD4 clonotypes in common. Naive subsets typically showed greater estimated richness than memory subsets.

This rearrangement joins TRBV29-1 to TRBJ1-2, with D unclear. What was sequenced was naive CD8+ T cells sorted from blood. This receptor was identified in a young man in good health. DNA of the CDR3: TGCAGCGTTGTAGGCGTAGGCGGCTACACCTTC. This translates into CSVVGVGGYTF.